The present T cell receptor (beta chain) was sequenced within a study of human T cells and chemical hapten exposure. This clonotype showed up just a few times. TCRdb reprocessed the RACE reads with MiXCR, giving one entry per CDR3 protein. The sample comprises roughly 360,000 distinct CDR3 sequences, around 5% of which are singletons, and around 2% rests with the top ten. Sample time point: patch test 1, 2 weeks after DPC sensitization. Treatment reported: therapeutic diphenylcyclopropenone sensitization with weekly scalp DPC. V was shortened by 0 bases and J by 8 bases, with 7 bases between the two germline ends. CDR3 length: 12 residues. Germline V gene data show CDR1 as ENHRY and CDR2 as SYGVKD.

The V and J genes are TRBV10-3 and TRBJ1-1, with D unclear. The TCR originated in a woman between 45 and 60 years old with alopecia areata. Some clones in this sample may be carry-over from other donors' samples. Sequenced material: whole blood, taken in connection with sensitization to the hapten diphenylcyclopropenone (DPC). In DNA, the CDR3 is TGTGCCATCAGTGAGTCCTCGAAGGAAGCTTTCTTT. This encodes CAISESSKEAFF.